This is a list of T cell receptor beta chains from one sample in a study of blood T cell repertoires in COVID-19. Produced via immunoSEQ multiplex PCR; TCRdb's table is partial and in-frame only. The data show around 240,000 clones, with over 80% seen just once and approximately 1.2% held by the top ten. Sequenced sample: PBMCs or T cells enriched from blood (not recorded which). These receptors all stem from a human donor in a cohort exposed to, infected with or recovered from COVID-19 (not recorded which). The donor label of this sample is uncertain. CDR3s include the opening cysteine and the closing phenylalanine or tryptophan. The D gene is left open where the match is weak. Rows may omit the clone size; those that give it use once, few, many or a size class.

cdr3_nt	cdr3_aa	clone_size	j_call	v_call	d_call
TGTGCCAGCAGCCGCGCAGAAGGGGGTCCGGGGTCCAATGAAAAACTGTTTTTT	CASSRAEGGPGSNEKLFF	NA	TRBJ1-4	TRBV11-3	NA
TGTGCCAGCAGCTGGGGGGTGGGGGATCAGCCCCAGCATTTT	CASSWGVGDQPQHF	NA	TRBJ1-5	TRBV5-8	NA
TGCGCCAGCAGCTCGGGACAGCCGACAGATACGCAGTATTTT	CASSSGQPTDTQYF	NA	TRBJ2-3	TRBV5-1	TRBD1
TGTGCCAGCAGTAAACGGACAGGCCTGAACTATGGCTACACCTTC	CASSKRTGLNYGYTF	once	TRBJ1-2	TRBV6-5	TRBD1
TGTGCCTGGACTGCAGGGAATTCACCCCTCCACTTT	CAWTAGNSPLHF	once	TRBJ1-6	TRBV30	NA
TGCGCCAGCAGCGCGAACAGGGATTTCGGCTATGGCTACACCTTC	CASSANRDFGYGYTF	NA	TRBJ1-2	TRBV4-1	NA
TGCAGCGTATTGGGCGCTGAAGCTTTCTTT	CSVLGAEAFF	NA	TRBJ1-1	TRBV29-1	NA
TGTGCCAGTAGTATAGCGTGGGCACCTTCTCGCTATGGCTACACCTTC	CASSIAWAPSRYGYTF	NA	TRBJ1-2	TRBV19	NA
TGTGCCAGCAGCTTACCACTAGCGGGGACCAATGAGCAGTTCTTC	CASSLPLAGTNEQFF	NA	TRBJ2-1	TRBV7-9	TRBD2
TGTGCCAGCAGCCAAGCTTGGGGGGAGAGCACAGATACGCAGTATTTT	CASSQAWGESTDTQYF	NA	TRBJ2-3	TRBV4-2	NA
TGCAGCGCCCAAGGGGGAGCAGGGGGCATGGCCGGGGAGCTGTTTTTT	CSAQGGAGGMAGELFF	NA	TRBJ2-2	TRBV29-1	TRBD1
TGTGCCAGCAGTGATCCGACACCTTTTCCGGCTGGGGCCAACGTCCTGACTTTC	CASSDPTPFPAGANVLTF	NA	TRBJ2-6	TRBV2	NA
TGCGCCAGCAGCTTGCGGGACAGGCTCTACAATGAGCAGTTCTTC	CASSLRDRLYNEQFF	NA	TRBJ2-1	TRBV5-1	TRBD1
TGTGCCAGCTCACCCGGACAGGAGAGCACCGGGGAGCTGTTTTTT	CASSPGQESTGELFF	NA	TRBJ2-2	TRBV18	TRBD1
TGTGCCAGCAGCTCCGAAAAGGCGCGGGACAGGGTGGGTGAGCAGTTCTTC	CASSSEKARDRVGEQFF	NA	TRBJ2-1	TRBV7-2	TRBD1
TGTGCCAGCAGCCCAGGGGTCAGGGGCTACACCTTC	CASSPGVRGYTF	NA	TRBJ1-2	TRBV7-2	NA
TGCGCCAGCAGCCGGGGAGGGAGGGGACCGAACACTGAAGCTTTCTTT	CASSRGGRGPNTEAFF	NA	TRBJ1-1	TRBV4-3	NA
TGTGCCAGCAGCTTAGATCAGGACAGGGGTTCCGGGGAGCTGTTTTTT	CASSLDQDRGSGELFF	NA	TRBJ2-2	TRBV7-9	TRBD1
TGTGCCAGCAGTTACTCACGCCAGCGAAACTATGGCTACACCTTC	CASSYSRQRNYGYTF	NA	TRBJ1-2	TRBV6-5	NA
TGTGCCAGTAGTCTGAACAGGGGTCTAACGGGAAACACCATATATTTT	CASSLNRGLTGNTIYF	NA	TRBJ1-3	TRBV19	TRBD1
TGTGCCGTTAGCAGGGGATTTGCTGCGGATGAGCAGTTCTTC	CAVSRGFAADEQFF	NA	TRBJ2-1	TRBV25-1	NA
TGTGCCAGCAGCCCCCCCCCGGGACAGTATGGCTACACCTTC	CASSPPPGQYGYTF	NA	TRBJ1-2	TRBV6-5	TRBD1
TGTGCCAGCAGCGGTCCGTCGGACACTGAAGCTTTCTTT	CASSGPSDTEAFF	NA	TRBJ1-1	TRBV9	NA
TGTGCCAGCAGCAAAGCAGGACTAGCGGGGAGAACTCAAGAGACCCAGTACTTC	CASSKAGLAGRTQETQYF	NA	TRBJ2-5	TRBV21-1	NA